These 10 T cell receptor beta chains were all obtained from the same sample, sequenced in a study of cytomegalovirus exposure and HLA in healthy donors. The PCR employed 60 Vbeta primers together with 13 Jbeta primers. The repertoire was sequenced with immunoSEQ multiplex PCR; TCRdb's copy has only in-frame clones and lacks some. The sample contains under 200,000 clones, roughly four fifths of which appear only once. The sample taken for sequencing was PBMCs. These receptors originate from a middle-aged man in good health and CMV-seropositive.

This sequence joins TRBV27 and TRBJ1-6; D is undetermined. The CDR3 is 18 residues long. CDR1 MNHEY and CDR2 SMNVEV come from the germline V gene (reference sequence). V was cut by 7 bases and J by 0 bases, with 19 bases left in between. Written as DNA, the CDR3 is TGTGCCAGCAACGCAAAGGTTGAGGGAAGCTCCTATAATTCACCCCTCCACTTT. Encoded protein: CASNAKVEGSSYNSPLHF.

A single count supports this clone. J is TRBJ2-2 and V is TRBV4-1; unclear D gene. Germline V gene lookup returns CDR1 MGHRA and CDR2 YSYEKL. V was cut by 1 base and J by 6 bases, with 9 bases left in between. The CDR3 sequence is 14 residues long. CDR3 sequence reads: CASSQVPRAGELFF. CDR3 nucleotides: TGCGCCAGCAGCCAAGTCCCCCGGGCCGGGGAGCTGTTTTTT.

This clone was detected a few times. The chain uses TRBV4-2 and TRBJ2-2, with D uncertain. Trimming left V 4 bases short and J 4 bases short, with 10 bases between. CDR1 is LGHNA and CDR2 is YNFKEQ in the germline V gene. This CDR3 region has 14 residues. The CDR3 reads CASSPRVTTGELFF. CDR3 sequence (DNA): TGTGCCAGCAGCCCCCGGGTCACCACCGGGGAGCTGTTTTTT.

The chain employs TRBV30 and TRBJ1-1; TRBD1 is a possible D gene (6 bases). The CDR3 contains 14 residues. V gave up 3 bases and J gave up 4 bases, with 15 bases separating them. Germline V gives CDR1 GTSNPN, CDR2 SVGIG (reference sequence). CDR3 in DNA: TGTGCCTGGAGCGCAAACAGGGATAGCACTGAAGCTTTCTTT. Amino acids: CAWSANRDSTEAFF.

The chain uses TRBV7-9 and TRBJ2-1; 12 nucleotides match TRBD2. Germline CDR1 SEHNR, CDR2 FQNEAQ (reference sequence). V gave up 5 bases and J gave up 2 bases; unmatched junction bases: 13. CDR3 length equals 19 residues. The CDR3 is CASSPKTSGRTYAYNEQFF. CDR3 nucleotide sequence: TGTGCCAGCAGCCCAAAGACTAGCGGGAGAACGTACGCCTACAATGAGCAGTTCTTC.

V usage is TRBV5-4 and J usage is TRBJ1-1, with D perhaps matching TRBD1 (5 bases). Trimming removed 3 bases at V and 12 bases at J, with 21 bases between. The V gene's germline CDR1 is SGHNT and CDR2 YYREEE (reference sequence). The CDR3 runs 14 residues. CDR3 DNA sequence: TGTGCCAGCAGCTCCCAGGGAAAGCCCTTGGTGCCTTTCTTT. Protein product: CASSSQGKPLVPFF.

The V gene is TRBV21-1, the J gene TRBJ2-7; TRBD2 reflects the table's D call only, with no check against the DNA. TRBV21-1 is a known pseudogene. The CDR3 sequence is 15 residues long. In DNA, the CDR3 is TGTGCCAGCAGCAAAGGACCGGGGACTAGCGACGAGCAGTACTTC. Translation: CASSKGPGTSDEQYF.

The chain employs TRBV30 and TRBJ1-4; tentatively, D is TRBD1 (5 bases). Germline CDR1 GTSNPN, CDR2 SVGIG (reference sequence). Trimming cost V 2 bases and J 2 bases, with 9 bases left between them. This CDR3 comprises 14 residues. The CDR3 DNA follows: TGTGCCTGGAGTAAGACAGAGACTAATGAAAAACTGTTTTTT. Its protein product is CAWSKTETNEKLFF.

As for this clone: One junction end does not reproduce the germline sequence, and a read error may be involved. The J gene is TRBJ2-2, the V gene TRBV7-7; possibly TRBD1 for D (6 bases). Germline-derived CDR1 and CDR2 are SSHAT and FNYEAQ (reference sequence). The CDR3 spans 17 residues. CDR3 protein: CASSLLASRGDTGELFF. As DNA, the CDR3 is TGTGCTAGCAGCTTATTGGCCAGCAGGGGTGACACCGGGGAGCTGTTTTTT.

For the CDR3, the DNA is TGCAGTGCCAAGGACATCCCTGAAGCTTTCTTT. It codes for CSAKDIPEAFF. The chain links TRBV20-1 to TRBJ1-1, with D possibly matching TRBD1 (5 bases). Per germline, CDR1 DFQATT and CDR2 SNEGSKA (reference sequence). V gave up 6 bases and J gave up 6 bases, with 11 bases separating them. The CDR3 is 11 amino acids.